This T cell receptor (beta chain) was captured in a study of technical replicates of blood from a handful of donors. Profiling relied on immunoSEQ multiplex PCR, and the TCRdb table lists in-frame clones only, not all of them. The sample has approximately 88,000 clones; 90% to 98% are singletons. The CDR3 is made up of 12 amino acids. Trimming took off 4 bases at V and 4 bases at J, with 9 bases between the two ends. In germline, CDR1 is SGDLS, CDR2 YYNGEE. The chain recombines TRBV9 with TRBJ2-7, with D possibly being TRBD1 (5 bases). The TCR originated in a human donor in good health. The specimen sequenced was T cells isolated from PBMCs. The CDR3 here is CASSQGPYEQYF. DNA for the CDR3: TGTGCCAGCAGCCAGGGCCCGTACGAGCAGTACTTC. Supplemented by reference TRBV9 and TRBJ2-7, the full variable domain reads DSGVTQTPKHLITATGQRVTLRCSPRSGDLSVYWYQQSLDQGLQFLIQYYNGEERAKGNILERFSAQQFPDLHSELNLSSLELGDSALYFCASSQGPYEQYFGPGTRLTVT.